This TCR beta chain was sequenced for a study of graft-versus-host responses after intestinal transplantation. Notes on the study in general: The study found high graft-versus-host to host-versus-graft clonal ratios in allografts of patients with graft-donor T cell macrochimerism.

Clones were read by immunoSEQ multiplex PCR, and TCRdb kept only the in-frame ones, dropping some. Seen here are more than 65,000 clones, around 93% observed once, and the top ten hold about 0.4%. A remark on this clone: No antigen is known for it. This sample also contains other DNA sequences that code for the same CDR3.

This sample comprised unstimulated CD8+ T cells sorted from spleen or lymph node cells, obtained before transplant. This TCR came from a human donor who was the organ donor for an intestinal transplant.

The CDR3 spells CASSLTGGSYGYTF. CDR3 sequence (DNA): TGCGCCAGCAGCTTGACAGGGGGAAGCTATGGCTACACCTTC. The chain combines TRBV5-1 with TRBJ1-2; 8 bases align to TRBD1. Germline CDR1 is SGHRS and CDR2 is YFSETQ. After removal of 1 base from V and 4 bases from J, the junction contained 3 bases not matched to a gene. This CDR3 comprises 14 residues.